This T cell receptor beta chain was sequenced in a study of OX40 agonist ivuxolimab in advanced cancers. Across the whole study: Administration of intravenous ivuxolimab to patients occurred every 2 weeks at 0.01 to 10 mg/kg.

Patients had blood sampled at baseline and again on cycle 4 day 1 and cycle 7 day 1. CDR3 length: 13 amino acids. Germline lookup yields CDR1 SGHNT and CDR2 YYREEE (reference sequence). The germline V and J ends were trimmed by 4 bases and 4 bases, with 11 bases remaining between them. The assay was immunoSEQ multiplex PCR, and TCRdb's table has in-frame clones only and misses some. Among 50,000 to 75,000 clones listed, 75% to 90% were seen once. The chain carries TRBV5-4 and TRBJ1-1; D is ambiguous. The sequencing used CD4+ or CD8+ T cells sorted from blood, collected in a trial of the OX40 agonist ivuxolimab. This sequence was found in an adult with an advanced solid tumor such as melanoma, head and neck, liver or kidney cancer. CDR3 amino acids: CASSPGRSTEAFF. In DNA, the CDR3 is TGTGCCAGCAGCCCAGGACGGAGCACTGAAGCTTTCTTT.